Listed here are 27 T cell receptor beta chains from one sample, sequenced in a study of blood T cell repertoires in COVID-19. Repertoires were generated with immunoSEQ multiplex PCR, while TCRdb's copy carries only in-frame clones and drops some. The sample has 200,000 to 250,000 clones, about 89% seen once. Sequenced sample: peripheral blood. These TCRs come from a woman between 35 and 50 years old with acute or convalescent COVID-19.

The chain uses TRBV4-1 and TRBJ1-2; possible D gene TRBD1, 6 bases. Trimming pared 3 bases from V and 6 bases from J, leaving 26 bases between. The CDR3 totals 18 residues. From germline, CDR1 is MGHRA and CDR2 YSYEKL. In nucleotides, the CDR3 is TGCGCCAGCAGCCACCCCGACGGGGGGCGGGGGAATGTCCATGGCTACACCTTC. Its translation is CASSHPDGGRGNVHGYTF.

The genes are TRBV3-1 (or the pseudogene TRBV3-2) and TRBJ2-5; 10 bases fit TRBD2. The V and J ends lost 1 base and 5 bases, in that order; junction bases with no gene match: 4. Germline V gene lookup returns CDR1 LGHDT and CDR2 YNNKEL (reference sequence). The CDR3 totals 15 residues. The CDR3 DNA follows: TGTGCCAGCAGCCAAGTGCTAGCGGGGGACGAGACCCAGTACTTC. This translates into CASSQVLAGDETQYF.

The chain links TRBV7-9 to TRBJ1-2; possibly TRBD1 for D (5 bases). Trimming took 5 bases from V and 1 from J, leaving 17 bases between them. This CDR3 comprises 16 residues. Germline lookup yields CDR1 SEHNR and CDR2 FQNEAQ (reference sequence). The CDR3 DNA is TGTGCCAGCAGCCCCCTCGACAGCTACCTTAACTATGGCTACACCTTC. This encodes CASSPLDSYLNYGYTF.

This chain joins TRBV9 and TRBJ2-3; D uncertain. The germline CDR1 and CDR2 sequences are SGDLS and YYNGEE. The CDR3 is 13 amino acids. V lost 0 bases and J lost 11, with 13 bases in between. In DNA, the CDR3 is TGTGCCAGCAGCGTAGCTTTGACTTCATGGCAGTATTTT. As protein: CASSVALTSWQYF. Full variable domain (outside the CDR3, taken from reference TRBV9 and TRBJ2-3): DSGVTQTPKHLITATGQRVTLRCSPRSGDLSVYWYQQSLDQGLQFLIQYYNGEERAKGNILERFSAQQFPDLHSELNLSSLELGDSALYFCASSVALTSWQYFGPGTRLTVL.

CDR3 amino acids: CASSRDYSGDTQYF. DNA for the CDR3: TGTGCCAGCTCGCGGGACTATTCGGGGGATACGCAGTATTTT. The rearrangement links TRBV6-6 to TRBJ2-3, with TRBD2 matching over 7 bases. The CDR3 length is 14 residues. Looked up from germline, CDR1 is MNHNY and CDR2 is SVGAGI (reference sequence). The J segment lost 6 bases and the V segment lost 8 bases, leaving 11 bases of the junction unmatched.

The chain uses TRBV2 and TRBJ1-2, with TRBD1 as a possible D gene (5 bases). Germline CDR1 and CDR2: SNHLY and FYNNEI. The V end was cut by 11 bases, the J end by 0 bases, with 16 bases between. The CDR3 totals 14 residues. This CDR3 reads CAGIRQNSNYGYTF. As DNA, the CDR3 is TGTGCCGGAATTCGACAGAATTCTAACTATGGCTACACCTTC.

The rearrangement uses TRBV18 and TRBJ1-5; D is undetermined. Germline V lookup: CDR1 KGHSH, CDR2 LQKENI. This CDR3 has 14 residues. Trimming removed 6 bases at V and 0 bases at J, with 9 bases between. The CDR3 here is CASSPENSNQPQHF. For the CDR3, the DNA is TGTGCCAGCTCCCCAGAGAATAGCAATCAGCCCCAGCATTTT.

The V and J genes are TRBV30 and TRBJ2-1; TRBD1 agrees at 7 bases. Germline trimming cut 4 bases from V and 0 bases from J; bases unmatched to any gene: 9. In germline, CDR1 is GTSNPN, CDR2 SVGIG (reference sequence). This CDR3 has 16 amino acids. CDR3 region: CAWNRPGTDSYNEQFF. The CDR3, as DNA: TGTGCCTGGAATCGTCCCGGGACAGACTCCTACAATGAGCAGTTCTTC.

V and J are TRBV9 and TRBJ1-3; 9 bases agree with TRBD1. The germline V gene encodes CDR1 SGDLS and CDR2 YYNGEE. Germline trimming cut 7 bases from V and 4 bases from J; bases unmatched to any gene: 12. CDR3 length: 16 residues. CDR3 residues: CASGDRESFLGNTIYF. CDR3 bases: TGTGCCAGCGGGGACAGGGAATCATTCCTGGGAAACACCATATATTTT.

V and J are TRBV4-1 and TRBJ1-6, with a tentative D call TRBD1 (5 bases). CDR1 and CDR2 from the germline V gene are MGHRA and YSYEKL. The ends were cut back, 6 bases at V and 5 bases at J, with 11 bases in the middle. CDR3 size: 14 residues. The CDR3 sequence: CASRRQHHNSPLHF. DNA of the CDR3: TGCGCCAGCAGAAGACAGCATCATAATTCACCCCTCCACTTT.

V gene TRBV4-1 combines with J gene TRBJ1-1; a weak D match, TRBD1 (5 bases). The V gene lost 6 bases and the J gene lost 2 bases, with 16 bases spanning the gap. The CDR3 loop spans 15 amino acids. The germline gives CDR1 MGHRA, CDR2 YSYEKL. The CDR3 DNA follows: TGCGCCAGCAGATCGGCAACAGGCAAAAACACTGAAGCTTTCTTT. Translating gives CASRSATGKNTEAFF.

The V and J genes are TRBV2 and TRBJ2-2; weak D call: TRBD1 (6 bases). This CDR3 has 13 amino acids. V was shortened by 4 bases and J by 6 bases, with 9 bases between the two germline ends. Germline V gene sequence: CDR1 SNHLY, CDR2 FYNNEI. CDR3 nucleotides: TGTGCCAGCAGTGTCCGACAGGCCGGGGAGCTGTTTTTT. Translation gives CASSVRQAGELFF.

The rearrangement joins TRBV2 to TRBJ2-3, with 11 bases identical to TRBD2. The length of the CDR3 is 16 residues. The V segment lost 6 bases and the J segment 2 bases; nucleotides outside the gene matches: 7. In germline, CDR1 is SNHLY, CDR2 FYNNEI. CDR3 in amino acids: CASSRLAGRNTDTQYF. CDR3 nucleotide sequence: TGTGCCAGCAGCAGACTAGCGGGGAGAAACACAGATACGCAGTATTTT. Full variable domain (outside the CDR3, taken from reference TRBV2 and TRBJ2-3): EPEVTQTPSHQVTQMGQEVILRCVPISNHLYFYWYRQILGQKVEFLVSFYNNEISEKSEIFDDQFSVERPDGSNFTLKIRSTKLEDSAMYFCASSRLAGRNTDTQYFGPGTRLTVL.

The rearrangement links TRBV10-3 to TRBJ1-2; the D is unclear. This CDR3 spans 15 amino acids. Trimming stripped 3 bases from V and 0 bases from J, with 11 bases between. Germline V gene lookup returns CDR1 ENHRY and CDR2 SYGVKD. Here the CDR3 DNA reads TGTGCCATCAGTGATCCGGGGAAAGCTAACTATGGCTACACCTTC. Encoded protein: CAISDPGKANYGYTF.

The chain couples TRBV6-2 or TRBV6-3 to TRBJ1-1, with D possibly matching TRBD1 (5 bases). Trimming cost V 6 bases and J 3 bases, with 20 bases left between them. The CDR3 is 16 amino acids. Germline assignment: CDR1 MNHEY and CDR2 SVGEGT. The CDR3 spells CASSPGTPLQDTEAFF. DNA of the CDR3: TGTGCCAGCAGCCCTGGGACTCCCCTACAAGACACTGAAGCTTTCTTT.

CDR3 sequence: CATGQGGDYGYTF. CDR3 DNA: TGTGCCACTGGACAGGGGGGCGACTATGGCTACACCTTC. The chain employs TRBV24-1 and TRBJ1-2; 10 positions agree with TRBD1. The trim removed 10 bases at V and 3 bases at J, leaving 4 bases unmatched. CDR1 and CDR2 (germline): KGHDR, SFDVKD. The CDR3 runs 13 residues.

The CDR3, as DNA: TGTGCCAGCAGCGTAGGGAACAGGGTAGGGCAGCCCCAGCATTTT. Its protein is CASSVGNRVGQPQHF. J is TRBJ1-5 and V is TRBV9, with D possibly being TRBD1 (6 bases). Looked up from germline, CDR1 is SGDLS and CDR2 is YYNGEE. Trimming removed 0 bases from V and 7 bases from J, with 14 bases in between. CDR3 size: 15 residues.

The chain employs TRBV19 and TRBJ2-2, with 7 bases that match TRBD2. The CDR3 covers 14 residues. The V gene's germline CDR1 is LNHDA and CDR2 SQIVND (reference sequence). With V trimmed by 7 bases and J by 3 bases, 5 bases remained unmatched. CDR3 sequence reads: CASKPGGDTGELFF. CDR3 in DNA: TGTGCCAGTAAACCGGGGGGTGACACCGGGGAGCTGTTTTTT.

DNA of the CDR3: TGCAGCGTTGAAGGTTCACAGGGGAGTGAAGCTTTCTTT. This sequence encodes CSVEGSQGSEAFF. The chain combines TRBV29-1 with TRBJ1-1, with 7 positions matching TRBD1. V trimming: 1 base; J trimming: 7 bases; junction bases outside the gene matches: 6. Germline V gives CDR1 SQVTM, CDR2 ANQGSEA. This CDR3 region has 13 residues.

V usage is TRBV5-1 and J usage is TRBJ1-3; D not certain. V gave up 1 base and J gave up 0 bases, with 8 bases separating them. CDR1 is SGHRS, CDR2 YFSETQ, per germline. The CDR3 runs to 15 residues. The CDR3 loop reads CASSLSGNSGNTIYF. The CDR3 region has the DNA TGCGCCAGCAGCTTGTCCGGGAACTCTGGAAACACCATATATTTT.

This clone was counted a single time. V is TRBV9 and J is TRBJ1-1, with a tentative D call TRBD1 (6 bases). Germline assignment: CDR1 SGDLS and CDR2 YYNGEE. V was trimmed by 4 bases and J by 3 bases, leaving 16 bases between them. The CDR3 is made up of 15 amino acids. The CDR3 bases are TGTGCCAGCAGCCCACCGACAGGTGGGGACACTGAAGCTTTCTTT. Its translation: CASSPPTGGDTEAFF.

This chain joins TRBV6-5 and TRBJ1-5; possible D gene TRBD1, 5 bases. This CDR3 is built from 16 residues. V was trimmed by 4 bases and J by 2 bases, leaving 15 bases between them. Looked up from germline, CDR1 is MNHEY and CDR2 is SVGAGI. As DNA, the CDR3 is TGTGCCAGCAGTTCGGGGGGAGGGTTTGGCAATCAGCCCCAGCATTTT. Protein product: CASSSGGGFGNQPQHF.

This chain uses TRBV5-1 with TRBJ2-2; D gene unclear. Germline-derived CDR1 and CDR2 are SGHRS and YFSETQ. The CDR3 consists of 13 residues. V lost 0 bases, J lost 6 bases, and 6 bases lay in between. The CDR3 bases are TGCGCCAGCAGCTTGGGGAGATCCGGGGAGCTGTTTTTT. It yields the protein CASSLGRSGELFF.

J is TRBJ1-2 and V is TRBV29-1, with TRBD1 identical over 11 bases. Germline loops: CDR1 SQVTM, CDR2 ANQGSEA. V dropped 4 bases and J dropped 8; count of bases not matched to a gene: 3. This CDR3 has 12 residues. The CDR3 coding sequence is TGCAGCGTTGTGGGACAGGGGGTAGGCTACACCTTC. Amino acid sequence: CSVVGQGVGYTF.

The CDR3 reads CASSQDKQGKLNYGYTF. CDR3 DNA: TGCGCCAGCAGCCAAGATAAACAGGGCAAGTTAAACTATGGCTACACCTTC. The V and J genes are TRBV4-1 and TRBJ1-2; possible D gene TRBD1, 6 bases. CDR1 and CDR2 from the germline V gene are MGHRA and YSYEKL. V was trimmed by 0 bases and J by 2 bases, leaving 16 bases between them. The CDR3 consists of 17 residues.

This clone appeared a few times. The genes are TRBV11-3 and TRBJ2-7; 7 bases line up with TRBD2. Germline lookup yields CDR1 SGHNT and CDR2 YENEEA. With V trimmed by 3 bases and J by 3 bases, 8 bases remained unmatched. The CDR3 has 15 residues. CDR3 in DNA: TGTGCCAGCAGCTTGCTCCGCAGGGAGGGCTACGAGCAGTACGTC. This encodes CASSLLRREGYEQYV.

The rearrangement joins TRBV27 to TRBJ1-1; a weak D match, TRBD1 (6 bases). The CDR3 length is 13 residues. V lost 5 bases and J lost 5, with 12 bases in between. Germline CDR1 reads MNHEY; CDR2 reads SMNVEV (reference sequence). Here the CDR3 reads CASSPGGQTEAFF. The CDR3 DNA is TGTGCCAGCAGTCCTGGGGGCCAGACTGAAGCTTTCTTT.